This T cell receptor beta chain was retrieved from a study of T cells after yellow fever vaccination. Only a few counts were recorded for this clonotype. Its antigen remains unidentified. UMIs were added to TCR cDNA along with a universal primer site when it was made by 5'RACE template switching. TCRdb ran MiXCR on the 5' RACE reads and lists one entry per CDR3 protein. The repertoire includes about 220,000 distinct CDR3 sequences, about 3% of them detected once, and roughly 3.2% sits in the top ten. Study findings and constraints: Overall, a small share of clonotypes was seen in both CD4 and CD8 compartments. Highly abundant clonotypes carried over from the bulk population could end up in FACS-sorted repertoires as contaminants. In post-booster samples, most primary-vaccination clones reappeared (approximately 97% CD4, roughly 88% CD8).

The receptor was isolated from a man younger than 30 who received the YFV17D yellow fever vaccine. The source was CD4+ T cells sorted from PBMCs, collected 10 days after the yellow fever booster vaccination.

This CDR3 is CASSFGRGRNNEQFF. The CDR3 region has the DNA TGTGCCAGCAGTTTTGGGCGGGGGCGAAACAATGAGCAGTTCTTC. The gene calls are TRBV12-3 or TRBV12-4 and TRBJ2-1, with a possible D match to TRBD2 (7 bases). This CDR3 is 15 amino acids long. The V end lost 3 bases, the J end lost 5 bases, and 14 bases lay between the germline ends.